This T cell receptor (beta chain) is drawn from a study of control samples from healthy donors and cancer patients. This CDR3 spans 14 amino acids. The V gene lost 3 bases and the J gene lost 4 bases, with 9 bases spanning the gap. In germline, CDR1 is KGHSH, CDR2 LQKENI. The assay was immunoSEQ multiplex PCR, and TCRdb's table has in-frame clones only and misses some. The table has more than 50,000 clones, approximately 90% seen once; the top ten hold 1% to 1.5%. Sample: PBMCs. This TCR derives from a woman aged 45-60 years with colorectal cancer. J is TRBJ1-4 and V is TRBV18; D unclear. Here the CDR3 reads CASSPVGSNEKLFF. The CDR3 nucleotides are TGTGCCAGCTCACCGGTGGGAAGTAATGAAAAACTGTTTTTT.